This T cell receptor (beta chain) was sequenced during a study of technical replicates of blood from a few donors. The germline V gene has CDR1 MDHEN and CDR2 SYDVKM. The CDR3 is made up of 12 amino acids. The V end lost 5 bases, the J end lost 3 bases, and 8 bases lay between the germline ends. Clones were sequenced by immunoSEQ multiplex PCR, and TCRdb holds only the in-frame ones, with some missing. The sample includes about 89,000 clones, approximately 94% seen only once; the top ten take about 0.25%. This receptor was obtained from a human donor in good health. The sequenced sample was T cells isolated from PBMCs. The chain employs TRBV28 and TRBJ2-7; D possibly corresponds to TRBD1 (5 bases). CDR3 bases: TGTGCCAGCAGTAAAACAGGCTACGAGCAGTACTTC. Translation: CASSKTGYEQYF.